The clone carrying this T cell receptor beta chain was detected a few times. Its target is not known. This entry belongs to a study of T cells in Graves' hyperthyroidism and ophthalmopathy. Study conclusions and caveats: The model forecast ophthalmopathy, anticipating it by a median approximately 7 months before onset.

Regions amplified from RNA transcripts were the TCR beta CDR3 regions. The HTBI set primed first-round TCR CDR3 RT-PCR. TCRdb called the multiplex PCR reads again in MiXCR, with one record for every CDR3 protein. The sample comprises some 690,000 distinct CDR3 sequences, around 15% of which are singletons, and 15% rests with the top ten. This CDR3 spans 14 amino acids. Germline loops: CDR1 MNHEY, CDR2 SVGAGI. The V end lost 2 bases, the J end lost 3 bases, and 8 bases lay between the germline ends. The clonotype was recovered from a man between 45 and 60 years old with Graves' hyperthyroidism. Sequenced sample: blood. The rearrangement joins TRBV6-5 to TRBJ1-5, with unresolved D. The chain's CDR3 is CASSYGSANQPQHF. CDR3 in DNA: TGTGCCAGCAGTTACGGGTCAGCCAATCAGCCCCAGCATTTT.